This TCR beta chain was captured in a study of cytomegalovirus exposure and HLA in healthy donors. Study at large: The 95 to 150 validation repertoires used a platform that matched the one used for the approximately 700 first-cohort repertoires, as a later analysis reported. Whole-study results and caveats: The tendency of first-cohort TCR clusters to co-occur in the roughly 120 validation repertoires was the finding of a later analysis.

With respect to this clone: Antigen specificity is unknown.

V was trimmed by 4 bases and J by 2 bases, leaving 12 bases between them. This CDR3 is 14 amino acids long. CDR1 is SGHTA and CDR2 is FQGTGA in the germline V gene. The repertoire was sequenced with immunoSEQ multiplex PCR; TCRdb's copy has only in-frame clones and lacks some. The data show tens of thousands of clones, roughly 96% seen once. The V and J genes are TRBV7-3 and TRBJ2-7; D perhaps matches TRBD1 (5 bases). The clonotype comes from a man younger than 35 in good health and CMV-seronegative. Sequenced material: PBMCs. In nucleotides, the CDR3 is TGTGCCAGCAGCTCCGACAGCCTAACCTACGAGCAGTACTTC. Its protein product is CASSSDSLTYEQYF.